These T cell receptor beta chains were read from a single sample in a study of blood T cell repertoires in COVID-19. The data were produced by immunoSEQ multiplex PCR, yet TCRdb's version contains in-frame clones alone and is incomplete. The repertoire has about 150,000 clones, roughly 90% of them found once; the top ten carry roughly 2.9%. Sequencing used peripheral blood. The source of these receptors is a man aged 55 to 70 with active or convalescent COVID-19. Both conserved end residues are part of each CDR3. The D gene is left open where the match is weak. Size is stated for part of the rows, as once, few or many counts, or as a class when the clone is expanded.

clone size: .
D gene: .
J gene: TRBJ1-6
V gene: TRBV3-1/TRBV3-2
CDR3 protein: CASSRGHLGGNSPLHF
CDR3 DNA: TGTGCCAGCAGCCGGGGACATCTTGGAGGTAATTCACCCCTCCACTTT

clone size: .
D gene: .
J gene: TRBJ2-3
V gene: TRBV5-1
CDR3 protein: CASSLGGGNTDTQYF
CDR3 DNA: TGCGCCAGCAGCTTGGGCGGAGGGAACACAGATACGCAGTATTTT

clone size: .
D gene: TRBD1
J gene: TRBJ2-7
V gene: TRBV13
CDR3 protein: CASSWTGEYGSYEQYF
CDR3 DNA: TGTGCCAGCAGCTGGACAGGGGAGTATGGGTCCTACGAGCAGTACTTC

clone size: .
D gene: TRBD1
J gene: TRBJ2-3
V gene: TRBV5-1
CDR3 protein: CASSRTGGTDTQYF
CDR3 DNA: TGCGCCAGCAGCCGGACAGGGGGCACAGATACGCAGTATTTT

clone size: .
D gene: .
J gene: TRBJ1-1
V gene: TRBV7-9
CDR3 protein: CASSAQGNTEAFF
CDR3 DNA: TGTGCCAGCAGCGCACAGGGGAACACTGAAGCTTTCTTT

clone size: few
D gene: TRBD2
J gene: TRBJ2-1
V gene: TRBV6-2/TRBV6-3
CDR3 protein: CASSSGLAVNNEQFF
CDR3 DNA: TGTGCCAGCAGTTCGGGACTAGCGGTCAACAATGAGCAGTTCTTC

clone size: .
D gene: .
J gene: TRBJ2-3
V gene: TRBV5-1
CDR3 protein: CASSLETGDTDTQYF
CDR3 DNA: TGCGCCAGCAGCTTGGAGACAGGAGACACAGATACGCAGTATTTT

clone size: once
D gene: TRBD2
J gene: TRBJ2-7
V gene: TRBV30
CDR3 protein: CAWIPFGGGAYEQYF
CDR3 DNA: TGTGCCTGGATCCCCTTCGGTGGGGGGGCCTACGAGCAGTACTTC

clone size: .
D gene: TRBD2
J gene: TRBJ2-7
V gene: TRBV28
CDR3 protein: CASITGLAGGPSYEQYF
CDR3 DNA: TGTGCCAGCATAACGGGACTAGCGGGAGGGCCTTCCTACGAGCAGTACTTC

clone size: once
D gene: .
J gene: TRBJ2-1
V gene: TRBV5-1
CDR3 protein: CASNLGGSYNEQFF
CDR3 DNA: TGCGCCAGCAATCTGGGAGGCTCCTACAATGAGCAGTTCTTC

clone size: few
D gene: TRBD2
J gene: TRBJ2-1
V gene: TRBV6-6
CDR3 protein: CASSNGLAGANEQFF
CDR3 DNA: TGTGCCAGCAGTAACGGACTAGCGGGGGCGAATGAGCAGTTCTTC

clone size: .
D gene: .
J gene: TRBJ2-7
V gene: TRBV4-1
CDR3 protein: CASSQGRGGGASSYEQYF
CDR3 DNA: TGCGCCAGCAGCCAAGGAAGGGGTGGAGGGGCGAGCTCCTACGAGCAGTACTTC

clone size: .
D gene: .
J gene: TRBJ2-6
V gene: TRBV12-3/TRBV12-4
CDR3 protein: CASSPAGANVLTF
CDR3 DNA: TGTGCCAGCAGTCCAGCTGGGGCCAACGTCCTGACTTTC

clone size: .
D gene: TRBD1
J gene: TRBJ2-7
V gene: TRBV6-5
CDR3 protein: CASNTGQGYEQYF
CDR3 DNA: TGTGCCAGCAACACGGGACAGGGATACGAGCAGTACTTC

clone size: .
D gene: TRBD2
J gene: TRBJ2-6
V gene: TRBV5-1
CDR3 protein: CASSLAMGDGRGGSGANVLTF
CDR3 DNA: TGCGCCAGCAGCTTGGCCATGGGTGACGGGCGGGGGGGCTCTGGGGCCAACGTCCTGACTTTC

clone size: .
D gene: .
J gene: TRBJ2-3
V gene: TRBV7-3
CDR3 protein: CASSQDYTDTQYF
CDR3 DNA: TGTGCCAGCAGTCAGGACTACACAGATACGCAGTATTTT

clone size: .
D gene: TRBD1
J gene: TRBJ1-5
V gene: TRBV10-1
CDR3 protein: CATKTPGTATWCPQHF
CDR3 DNA: TGCGCCACCAAGACGCCCGGGACAGCCACTTGGTGTCCCCAGCATTTT

clone size: .
D gene: .
J gene: TRBJ2-2
V gene: TRBV30
CDR3 protein: CAWNRPGQGTGELFF
CDR3 DNA: TGTGCCTGGAACCGTCCCGGGCAGGGAACGGGGGAGCTGTTTTTT

clone size: .
D gene: TRBD2
J gene: TRBJ2-4
V gene: TRBV3-1/TRBV3-2
CDR3 protein: CASSQETFASGTNKNIQYF
CDR3 DNA: TGTGCCAGCAGCCAAGAAACCTTCGCTAGCGGAACTAATAAAAACATTCAGTACTTC

clone size: .
D gene: TRBD1
J gene: TRBJ2-5
V gene: TRBV15
CDR3 protein: CATSRDRSAGQGYQETQYF
CDR3 DNA: TGTGCCACCAGCAGAGATAGGAGTGCGGGACAGGGTTACCAAGAGACCCAGTACTTC

clone size: .
D gene: .
J gene: TRBJ1-5
V gene: TRBV28
CDR3 protein: CASRPTRYSNQPQHF
CDR3 DNA: TGTGCCAGCAGACCCACGAGGTATAGCAATCAGCCCCAGCATTTT

clone size: .
D gene: .
J gene: TRBJ1-1
V gene: TRBV27
CDR3 protein: CASSLRRGVTEAFF
CDR3 DNA: TGTGCCAGCAGTTTAAGGCGAGGAGTCACTGAAGCTTTCTTT

clone size: .
D gene: .
J gene: TRBJ2-3
V gene: TRBV12-1
CDR3 protein: CASSFATSGSADTQYF
CDR3 DNA: TGTGCCAGCAGCTTTGCGACTAGCGGGAGTGCAGATACGCAGTATTTT

clone size: .
D gene: .
J gene: TRBJ1-2
V gene: TRBV5-5
CDR3 protein: CASSAGLNYGYTF
CDR3 DNA: TGTGCCAGCAGCGCGGGGCTTAACTATGGCTACACCTTC

clone size: .
D gene: .
J gene: TRBJ2-1
V gene: TRBV4-1
CDR3 protein: CASSRTTDYNEQFF
CDR3 DNA: TGCGCCAGCAGTCGGACTACCGACTACAATGAGCAGTTCTTC

clone size: .
D gene: .
J gene: TRBJ1-5
V gene: TRBV27
CDR3 protein: CASSFEGGSISNQPQHF
CDR3 DNA: TGTGCCAGCAGTTTTGAGGGGGGGAGTATCAGCAATCAGCCCCAGCATTTT

clone size: .
D gene: .
J gene: TRBJ1-2
V gene: TRBV5-1
CDR3 protein: CATRMTQGKGGYTF
CDR3 DNA: TGCGCCACCCGGATGACACAGGGAAAGGGTGGCTACACCTTC

clone size: .
D gene: TRBD2
J gene: TRBJ2-5
V gene: TRBV5-1
CDR3 protein: CASSPGTSGGAQETQYF
CDR3 DNA: TGCGCCAGCAGCCCGGGGACTAGCGGGGGGGCCCAAGAGACCCAGTACTTC

clone size: .
D gene: TRBD1
J gene: TRBJ1-2
V gene: TRBV2
CDR3 protein: CASSSRTGEDGYTF
CDR3 DNA: TGTGCCAGCAGTTCGCGGACAGGAGAGGATGGCTACACCTTC

clone size: few
D gene: .
J gene: TRBJ2-7
V gene: TRBV27
CDR3 protein: CASSRGQLPTYEQYF
CDR3 DNA: TGTGCCAGCAGCCGCGGACAGCTACCTACCTACGAGCAGTACTTC

clone size: .
D gene: .
J gene: TRBJ1-5
V gene: TRBV10-3
CDR3 protein: CAISDSGGNQPQHF
CDR3 DNA: TGTGCCATCAGTGATTCCGGGGGCAATCAGCCCCAGCATTTT

clone size: .
D gene: TRBD2
J gene: TRBJ2-2
V gene: TRBV7-2
CDR3 protein: CASSLRTSGGVGELFF
CDR3 DNA: TGTGCCAGCAGCTTAAGAACTAGCGGGGGGGTCGGGGAGCTGTTTTTT

clone size: .
D gene: .
J gene: TRBJ1-1
V gene: TRBV10-2
CDR3 protein: CASSESEGGTSAEAFF
CDR3 DNA: TGCGCCAGCAGTGAGTCCGAGGGGGGGACCAGCGCTGAAGCTTTCTTT

clone size: .
D gene: .
J gene: TRBJ2-3
V gene: TRBV7-8
CDR3 protein: CASSLRRGPGGDTQYF
CDR3 DNA: TGTGCCAGCAGCTTACGGAGGGGGCCTGGAGGAGATACGCAGTATTTT

clone size: .
D gene: TRBD2
J gene: TRBJ2-3
V gene: TRBV6-5
CDR3 protein: CASSYGWSGGTDTQYF
CDR3 DNA: TGTGCCAGCAGTTACGGTTGGAGCGGGGGCACAGATACGCAGTATTTT

clone size: few
D gene: TRBD1
J gene: TRBJ1-2
V gene: TRBV2
CDR3 protein: CASSGGTGGVYGYTF
CDR3 DNA: TGTGCCAGCAGCGGCGGGACAGGGGGGGTCTATGGCTACACCTTC

clone size: .
D gene: .
J gene: TRBJ2-5
V gene: TRBV7-7
CDR3 protein: CASSLVRAFQETQYF
CDR3 DNA: TGTGCTAGCAGCTTAGTGAGGGCGTTCCAAGAGACCCAGTACTTC

clone size: .
D gene: .
J gene: TRBJ1-1
V gene: TRBV7-9
CDR3 protein: CASTNQHGRTEAFF
CDR3 DNA: TGTGCCAGCACCAATCAGCATGGGAGAACTGAAGCTTTCTTT

clone size: .
D gene: .
J gene: TRBJ2-3
V gene: TRBV4-2
CDR3 protein: CASSQDLTGLGDTQYF
CDR3 DNA: TGTGCCAGCAGCCAGGATCTGACGGGACTGGGGGATACGCAGTATTTT

clone size: .
D gene: .
J gene: TRBJ2-3
V gene: TRBV27
CDR3 protein: CASSLGHHTDTQYF
CDR3 DNA: TGTGCCAGCAGTTTGGGACACCACACAGATACGCAGTATTTT

clone size: .
D gene: .
J gene: TRBJ1-5
V gene: TRBV6-5
CDR3 protein: CASRPGQRKNQPQHF
CDR3 DNA: TGTGCCAGCAGACCCGGACAGAGAAAGAATCAGCCCCAGCATTTT

clone size: few
D gene: TRBD2
J gene: TRBJ2-7
V gene: TRBV7-2
CDR3 protein: CASSLGTSGLAYEQYF
CDR3 DNA: TGTGCCAGCAGCTTGGGGACTAGCGGACTCGCCTACGAGCAGTACTTC